Below are 22 T cell receptor beta chains sequenced from a single sample in a study of T cells after yellow fever vaccination. MiXCR, run by TCRdb on the 5' RACE reads, gives a single entry per CDR3 protein. The repertoire holds 400,000 to 450,000 distinct CDR3 sequences, with around a sixth as singletons. Sequenced here: PBMCs, sampled before the yellow fever booster vaccination. Every receptor here comes from a man between 18 and 35 years old who received the YFV17D yellow fever vaccine.

This clonotype has only a few counts. The chain employs TRBV5-1 and TRBJ1-6, with TRBD1 matching over 9 bases. The CDR3 length is 14 residues. Germline V gives CDR1 SGHRS, CDR2 YFSETQ. Unmatched junction bases numbered 2, after V lost 1 base and J lost 9 bases. The CDR3 reads CASSLRQGVSPLHF. The CDR3 DNA reads as TGCGCCAGCAGCTTGCGACAGGGGGTTTCACCCCTCCACTTT.

This clonotype occurred a few times. The chain carries TRBV7-9 and TRBJ1-2; TRBD1 might be the D (5 bases). Trimming removed 5 bases at V and 7 bases at J, with 11 bases between. The germline gives CDR1 SEHNR, CDR2 FQNEAQ (reference sequence). This CDR3 has 12 residues. The CDR3 sequence is CASSTGTSGYTF. The CDR3, as DNA: TGTGCCAGCAGCACGGGGACTTCTGGCTACACCTTC.

The chain couples TRBV29-1 to TRBJ2-2; D gene ambiguous. This CDR3 region has 13 residues. Germline V gene lookup returns CDR1 SQVTM and CDR2 ANQGSEA. V lost 5 bases and J 0 bases, leaving 7 bases between the germline ends. The CDR3: CSVSGPNTGELFF. The CDR3, as DNA: TGCAGCGTTTCCGGCCCGAACACCGGGGAGCTGTTTTTT.

The J gene is TRBJ1-6, the V gene TRBV21-1; the table's TRBD1 call for D was not verified on the DNA. TRBV21-1 is an annotated pseudogene. This CDR3 has 16 amino acids. The CDR3 reads CASSKSEIDRETPLHF. As DNA, the CDR3 is TGTGCCAGCAGCAAATCTGAAATTGACAGGGAGACACCCCTCCACTTT.

In this sample, this clonotype turned up a few times. This rearrangement joins TRBV7-2 to TRBJ2-7, with D uncertain. This CDR3 is 13 amino acids long. Germline CDR1 reads SGHTA; CDR2 reads FQGNSA. V lost 5 bases to trimming and J lost 7 bases, with 15 bases between them. The CDR3 DNA is TGTGCCAGCAGCGGAGATTGGTTTGGGGAGCAGTACTTC. As protein: CASSGDWFGEQYF.

V gene TRBV7-2 combines with J gene TRBJ2-4, with D possibly TRBD1 on 6 matching bases. Germline CDR1 and CDR2: SGHTA and FQGNSA. V dropped 5 bases and J dropped 8 bases, with 22 bases sitting between them. This CDR3 contains 16 residues. Here the CDR3 DNA reads TGTGCCAGCAGCAAGAACTCCGACAGGAACAGTTACATTCAGTACTTC. Its translation: CASSKNSDRNSYIQYF. Complete variable domain (other parts from reference TRBV7-2 and TRBJ2-4): GAGVSQSPSNKVTEKGKDVELRCDPISGHTALYWYRQSLGQGLEFLIYFQGNSAPDKSGLPSDRFSAERTGGSVSTLTIQRTQQEDSAVYLCASSKNSDRNSYIQYFGAGTRLSVL.

This chain uses TRBV7-9 with TRBJ2-1, with 9 bases that match TRBD1. Germline V gives CDR1 SEHNR, CDR2 FQNEAQ (reference sequence). This CDR3 spans 15 amino acids. Unmatched junction bases numbered 6, after V lost 4 bases and J lost 5 bases. The CDR3 DNA sequence: TGTGCCAGCAGCTACAGGGGGCGCATGGACAATGAGCAGTTCTTC. This translates into CASSYRGRMDNEQFF.

This clonotype showed up just a few times. This chain connects TRBV6-2 or TRBV6-3 to TRBJ2-2; TRBD1 matches at 11 bases. The CDR3 has 17 amino acids. From germline, CDR1 is MNHEY and CDR2 SVGEGT. The trim removed 5 bases at V and 4 bases at J, leaving 9 bases unmatched. The CDR3 DNA reads TGTGCCAGCAGTACCACTCCCGGGACAGGGGGCACCGGGGAGCTGTTTTTT. It yields the protein CASSTTPGTGGTGELFF.

This clonotype was detected only a few times. The chain uses TRBV12-3 or TRBV12-4 and TRBJ2-3; 10 bases are a match to TRBD2. After removal of 5 bases from V and 5 bases from J, the junction contained 10 bases not matched to a gene. CDR3 size: 16 residues. CDR3 coding DNA: TGTGCCAGCAGTCTCCTCAGCGGGGGGGCCGTAGATACGCAGTATTTT. It encodes CASSLLSGGAVDTQYF.

The chain employs TRBV18 and TRBJ1-5, with D perhaps TRBD1 (6 bases). Germline V gene lookup returns CDR1 KGHSH and CDR2 LQKENI. The V and J ends lost 3 bases and 7 bases respectively, with 16 bases between them. The CDR3 is made up of 15 amino acids. In DNA, the CDR3 is TGTGCCAGCTCACCCCAACAGGGCCTAGGCCAGCCCCAGCATTTT. Translation: CASSPQQGLGQPQHF.

This clonotype was observed a few times. This sequence joins TRBV6-2 or TRBV6-3 and TRBJ1-1; a possible D gene is TRBD1 (5 bases). The ends were cut back, 6 bases at V and 1 base at J, with 18 bases in the middle. The CDR3 totals 16 residues. Germline CDR1 MNHEY, CDR2 SVGEGT. CDR3 sequence reads: CASSPGRYRSNTEAFF. DNA for the CDR3: TGTGCCAGCAGCCCGGGACGCTACAGATCGAACACTGAAGCTTTCTTT.

The rearrangement joins TRBV28 to TRBJ2-1; D gene unclear. The CDR3 sequence is 14 residues long. Germline CDR1 reads MDHEN; CDR2 reads SYDVKM. Trimming took 4 bases from V and 9 from J, leaving 16 bases between them. CDR3 loop: CASSSLVPYGEQFF. The CDR3 region has the DNA TGTGCCAGCAGTTCTCTGGTCCCGTACGGTGAGCAGTTCTTC.

The CDR3 DNA is TGTGCCAGCATCCCGGGCCCCCGACAGGGGGCTTTCTTT. Amino acids: CASIPGPRQGAFF. The chain couples TRBV6-5 to TRBJ1-1; 8 bases fit TRBD1. This CDR3 comprises 13 residues. Germline trimming cut 7 bases from V and 11 bases from J; bases unmatched to any gene: 12. Germline CDR1 is MNHEY and CDR2 is SVGAGI.

The CDR3 reads CASRATGSETQYF. CDR3 nucleotide sequence: TGTGCCAGCAGGGCGACAGGGTCAGAGACCCAGTACTTC. The chain carries TRBV12-3 or TRBV12-4 and TRBJ2-5; 7 bases match TRBD1. The V gene end was trimmed by 6 bases and the J gene end by 4 bases; junction bases not matched to a gene: 5. The CDR3 consists of 13 residues.

In its sample, this clonotype was seen many times. The chain has TRBV12-3 or TRBV12-4 and TRBJ2-7; D is possibly TRBD2 (5 bases). Trimming left V 7 bases short and J 3 bases short, with 7 bases between. This CDR3 spans 11 amino acids. CDR3 region: CASTRGYEQYF. The CDR3 DNA follows: TGTGCCAGCACCCGGGGCTACGAGCAGTACTTC.

The V call is TRBV20-1, the J call TRBJ1-1; the D is unclear. CDR1 and CDR2 from the germline V gene are DFQATT and SNEGSKA (reference sequence). V gave up 3 bases and J gave up 2 bases, with 16 bases separating them. CDR3 length: 15 amino acids. The CDR3 DNA reads TGCAGTGCTAGGGCGTCCGGCAGAGACAACACTGAAGCTTTCTTT. Its protein is CSARASGRDNTEAFF.

The J gene is TRBJ2-4, the V gene TRBV6-5; TRBD2 matches 9 bases. The ends lost 2 bases at V and 6 bases at J; junction bases unmatched: 2. The germline V gene has CDR1 MNHEY and CDR2 SVGAGI. The CDR3 extends over 14 amino acids. The CDR3 bases are TGTGCCAGCAGTTACGGCGGGGGGGGAAACATTCAGTACTTC. Translation: CASSYGGGGNIQYF.

This clonotype was seen a few times. V and J are TRBV6-1 and TRBJ2-1, with D unclear. V was shortened by 4 bases and J by 10 bases, with 20 bases between the two germline ends. Germline V gives CDR1 MNHNS, CDR2 SASEGT. The CDR3 has 15 amino acids. CDR3 DNA sequence: TGTGCCAGCAGTGGATCAACTGCGGACCTCAGGGAGCAGTTCTTC. Its protein product is CASSGSTADLREQFF.

V usage is TRBV5-1 and J usage is TRBJ2-3; 9 nucleotides agree with TRBD2. Germline loops: CDR1 SGHRS, CDR2 YFSETQ. The CDR3 contains 17 residues. Trimming took 2 bases from V and 5 from J; bases not matched to a gene: 12. This CDR3 reads CASSLLEGSGGLDTQYF. CDR3 sequence (DNA): TGCGCCAGCAGCTTACTGGAAGGTAGCGGGGGCCTAGATACGCAGTATTTT.

This clonotype was counted only a few times. This chain uses TRBV6-2 or TRBV6-3 with TRBJ2-3; D may match TRBD1 or TRBD2 (5 bases each). Germline assignment: CDR1 MNHEY and CDR2 SVGEGT. V was cut by 7 bases and J by 2 bases, with 10 bases left in between. The CDR3 sequence is 13 residues long. CDR3 DNA: TGTGCCAGCACCACCGGGACCACAGATACGCAGTATTTT. This sequence encodes CASTTGTTDTQYF.

This clonotype appeared a few times. The rearrangement joins TRBV7-3 to TRBJ2-3, with TRBD1 matching 8 bases. From germline, CDR1 is SGHTA and CDR2 FQGTGA. The CDR3 runs to 14 residues. J gave up 2 bases and V 3 bases, and 1 base lay outside the gene matches. Here the CDR3 reads CASSFRGLTDTQYF. CDR3 sequence (DNA): TGTGCCAGCAGCTTCAGGGGGCTCACAGATACGCAGTATTTT.

The chain recombines TRBV6-1 with TRBJ2-7; the match to TRBD1 covers 9 bases. Germline CDR1 and CDR2: MNHNS and SASEGT. The CDR3 length is 13 residues. The CDR3 region is CASSDGTGIPPKV. The CDR3 DNA follows: TGTGCCAGCAGTGATGGGACAGGGATACCCCCTAAGGTC.